What follows are 8 T cell receptor beta chains derived from one specimen sequenced in a study of OX40 agonist ivuxolimab in advanced cancers. Sequencing used immunoSEQ multiplex PCR; TCRdb keeps in-frame clones, though not all of them. The sample has 82,000 or so clones, around 83% seen once. The sequencing used CD4+ or CD8+ T cells sorted from blood, collected in a trial of the OX40 agonist ivuxolimab. Receptors were obtained from an adult with an advanced solid tumor such as melanoma, head and neck, liver or kidney cancer.

The chain uses TRBV5-4 and TRBJ1-3, with TRBD1 matching 7 bases. V was pared by 4 bases and J by 3 bases, with 7 bases of the junction left unmatched. Germline V gene data show CDR1 as SGHNT and CDR2 as YYREEE (reference sequence). This CDR3 region has 15 residues. CDR3 sequence: CASSQPGGSGNTIYF. The CDR3 nucleotides are TGTGCCAGCAGCCAACCAGGGGGGAGTGGAAACACCATATATTTT. Together with reference TRBV5-4 and TRBJ1-3, the CDR3 gives the full variable domain: ETGVTQSPTHLIKTRGQQVTLRCSSQSGHNTVSWYQQALGQGPQFIFQYYREEENGRGNFPPRFSGLQFPNYSSELNVNALELDDSALYLCASSQPGGSGNTIYFGEGSWLTVV.

The rearrangement joins TRBV28 to TRBJ2-2; 8 nucleotides align to TRBD1. Germline V gives CDR1 MDHEN, CDR2 SYDVKM. The junction had 11 bases not matched to a gene; V was cut back by 6 bases and J by 8 bases. This CDR3 has 15 amino acids. CDR3 in DNA: TGTGCCAGCAGCCGCGACAGGGGTATTATGGGGGAGCTGTTTTTT. Translation gives CASSRDRGIMGELFF.

This clone was observed a single time. The chain has TRBV2 and TRBJ1-5; D is ambiguous. Trimming removed 4 bases at V and 3 bases at J, with 4 bases between. Germline CDR1 is SNHLY and CDR2 is FYNNEI. This CDR3 has 12 residues. DNA for the CDR3: TGTGCCAGCAGTGGAGACAATCAGCCCCAGCATTTT. It translates to CASSGDNQPQHF.

The chain is built from TRBV5-1 and TRBJ2-1; 8 bases agree with TRBD2. The CDR3 is 15 amino acids. CDR1 SGHRS and CDR2 YFSETQ come from the germline V gene. V lost 6 bases, J lost 0 bases, and 5 bases stayed unmatched. The chain's CDR3 is CASNTGGSSYNEQFF. CDR3 coding DNA: TGCGCCAGCAACACGGGGGGGAGCTCCTACAATGAGCAGTTCTTC.

This sequence joins TRBV28 and TRBJ2-7; D may be TRBD2 (5 bases). Trimming shortened V by 4 bases and J by 7 bases, and 8 bases separated the two germline ends. The germline V gene encodes CDR1 MDHEN and CDR2 SYDVKM. This CDR3 has 11 residues. CDR3 bases: TGTGCCAGCAGTTCCCCGGGGGAGCAGTACTTC. It yields the protein CASSSPGEQYF.

This chain links TRBV7-9 with TRBJ2-3; TRBD2 matches at 7 bases. In germline, CDR1 is SEHNR, CDR2 FQNEAQ (reference sequence). The CDR3 totals 16 residues. V trimming: 4 bases; J trimming: 0 bases; junction bases outside the gene matches: 7. This CDR3 is CASSWSAGVSTDTQYF. The CDR3 nucleotides read TGTGCCAGCAGCTGGAGCGCGGGGGTAAGCACAGATACGCAGTATTTT.

The chain has TRBV9 and TRBJ2-1; D may be TRBD2 (6 bases). Germline V gives CDR1 SGDLS, CDR2 YYNGEE. Trimming left V 0 bases short and J 5 bases short, with 12 bases between. This CDR3 is built from 15 residues. The chain's CDR3 is CASSVVGRRDNEQFF. For the CDR3, the DNA is TGTGCCAGCAGCGTAGTCGGCCGGAGGGACAATGAGCAGTTCTTC. The entire variable domain, with the rest obtained from reference TRBV9 and TRBJ2-1, is as follows: DSGVTQTPKHLITATGQRVTLRCSPRSGDLSVYWYQQSLDQGLQFLIQYYNGEERAKGNILERFSAQQFPDLHSELNLSSLELGDSALYFCASSVVGRRDNEQFFGPGTRLTVL.

J is TRBJ2-3 and V is TRBV13, with 7 bases aligning to TRBD2. V lost 4 bases to trimming and J lost 0 bases; unmatched junction nucleotides: 1. The CDR3 contains 14 residues. Germline V lookup: CDR1 PRHDT, CDR2 FYEKMQ (reference sequence). The CDR3 reads CASSCGRSTDTQYF. CDR3 bases: TGTGCCAGCAGCTGCGGGAGAAGCACAGATACGCAGTATTTT.